This T cell receptor beta chain was retrieved from a study of cytomegalovirus exposure and HLA in healthy donors (dated by TCRdb to 2017 to 2019). Broadly, across the study: The 666 repertoires of the first cohort and the 120 validation repertoires were produced on the same platform, according to a later analysis. The study was designed to test whether signatures of past pathogen exposure could be identified by cataloging public T cell receptors. A separate validation cohort of over 95 different subjects was used in addition to the approximately 610-subject first cohort. The study combined high-throughput TCR immunosequencing, statistical association of individual TCRs with disease status, and machine learning to predict cytomegalovirus infection status. General conclusions and limits of the study: The classifier was reported to diagnose cytomegalovirus status with high specificity and sensitivity in both the original and validation cohorts. In vitro tests confirmed that three of the cytomegalovirus-associated TCR beta chains recognize cytomegalovirus antigens. It was suggested by the authors that the approach could potentially be generalized to other disease states and immunological phenotypes. In the study, 150 to 200 TCR beta chains were listed as associated with cytomegalovirus. Of the cluster scores, about 94% were above 0 in a later analysis, which found that TCRs clustered in the first cohort also tended to co-occur in the 95 to 150 validation repertoires. Most TCR sequences were seen in very few donors, while some public TCRs were found in many individuals. The validation cohort had no HLA typing available for a later analysis, so co-occurrence within that cohort was assessed over all 120 or so repertoires.

The donors were included in the validation cohort of approximately 130 subjects, a group kept apart from the roughly 700-subject first cohort. The library was built by means of the immunoSEQ multiplex PCR assay. The paper's data handling went like this. To diagnose cytomegalovirus status from the catalog of TCR beta chain sequences, a statistical classification framework was built. The immuneACCESS repertoire file appears here via TCRdb, limited to in-frame rearrangements. These files lack a portion of the clones; in checked studies, under half of the deficit traces to unresolved V genes, and the cause of the others is not known. That table furnishes V, J and clone size, whereas the DNA furnished D and trimming. The sample data list a few hundred thousand clones, and roughly 88% of these were observed just once. The ten largest clones add up to more than 13% of the sample. Concerning this clone: Its antigen target is currently unknown. No clone much larger than this one lies a single base away; base qualities are absent.

The CDR3 goes from the cysteine to the phenylalanine over 14 residues. Only the CDR3 region is kept as DNA, spanning 42 bases read in frame from base 1. CDR1 is given as LNHDA and CDR2 as SQIVND, both from the germline V gene (reference sequence). V loses 10 bases at its end and J loses 5 bases; junction bases beyond the gene matches: 10. The chain is assembled from TRBV19 and TRBJ2-2; 7 bases in the junction line up with TRBD1. The specimen sequenced was PBMCs. The source is a woman aged 30 to 39 in good health and CMV-seropositive. The DNA sequence follows: TGTGCCACCGTGACAGGGAAAGAGACCGGGGAGCTGTTTTTT. It codes for CATVTGKETGELFF.